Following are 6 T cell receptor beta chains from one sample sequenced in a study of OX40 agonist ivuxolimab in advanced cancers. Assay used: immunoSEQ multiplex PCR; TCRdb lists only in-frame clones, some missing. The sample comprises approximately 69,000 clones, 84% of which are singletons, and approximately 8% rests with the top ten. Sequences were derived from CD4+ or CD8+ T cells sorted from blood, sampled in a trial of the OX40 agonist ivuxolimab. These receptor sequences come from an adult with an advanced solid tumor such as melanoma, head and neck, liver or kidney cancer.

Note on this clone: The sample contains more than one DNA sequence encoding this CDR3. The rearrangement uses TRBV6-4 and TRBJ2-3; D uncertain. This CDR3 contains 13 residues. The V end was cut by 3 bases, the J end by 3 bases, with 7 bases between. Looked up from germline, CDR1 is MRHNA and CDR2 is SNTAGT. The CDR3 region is CASSDSPTDTQYF. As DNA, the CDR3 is TGTGCCAGCAGTGATAGTCCAACAGATACGCAGTATTTT.

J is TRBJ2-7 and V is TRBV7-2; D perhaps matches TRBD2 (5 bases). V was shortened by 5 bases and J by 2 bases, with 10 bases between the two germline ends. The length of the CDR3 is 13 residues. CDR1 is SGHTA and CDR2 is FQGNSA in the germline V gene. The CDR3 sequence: CASSRRETYEQYF. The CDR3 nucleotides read TGTGCCAGCAGCCGCCGGGAAACCTACGAGCAGTACTTC.

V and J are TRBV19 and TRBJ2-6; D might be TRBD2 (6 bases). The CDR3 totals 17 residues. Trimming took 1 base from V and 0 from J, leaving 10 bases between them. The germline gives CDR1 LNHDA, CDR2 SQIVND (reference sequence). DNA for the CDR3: TGTGCCAGTAGTATAGTGGGGGGAGTCTCTGGGGCCAACGTCCTGACTTTC. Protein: CASSIVGGVSGANVLTF.

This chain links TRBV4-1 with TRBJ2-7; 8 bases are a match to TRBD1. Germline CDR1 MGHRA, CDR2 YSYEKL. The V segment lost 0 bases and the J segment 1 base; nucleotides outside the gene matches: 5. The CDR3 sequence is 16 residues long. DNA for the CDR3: TGCGCCAGCAGCCAAGATAGCAGGGGGCTATCCTACGAGCAGTACTTC. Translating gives CASSQDSRGLSYEQYF.

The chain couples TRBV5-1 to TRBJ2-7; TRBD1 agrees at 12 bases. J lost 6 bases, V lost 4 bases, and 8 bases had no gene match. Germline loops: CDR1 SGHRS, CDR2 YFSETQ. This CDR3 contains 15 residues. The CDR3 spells CASSTGQGAIGEQYF. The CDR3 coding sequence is TGCGCCAGCAGCACGGGACAGGGGGCGATTGGCGAGCAGTACTTC.

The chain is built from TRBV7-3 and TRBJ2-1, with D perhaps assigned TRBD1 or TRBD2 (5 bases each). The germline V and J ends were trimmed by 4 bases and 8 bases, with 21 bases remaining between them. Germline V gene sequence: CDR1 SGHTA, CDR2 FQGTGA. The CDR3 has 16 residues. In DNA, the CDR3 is TGTGCCAGCAGCTCCACCCTAGGGACCCCCGGGGATGAGCAGTTCTTC. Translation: CASSSTLGTPGDEQFF.